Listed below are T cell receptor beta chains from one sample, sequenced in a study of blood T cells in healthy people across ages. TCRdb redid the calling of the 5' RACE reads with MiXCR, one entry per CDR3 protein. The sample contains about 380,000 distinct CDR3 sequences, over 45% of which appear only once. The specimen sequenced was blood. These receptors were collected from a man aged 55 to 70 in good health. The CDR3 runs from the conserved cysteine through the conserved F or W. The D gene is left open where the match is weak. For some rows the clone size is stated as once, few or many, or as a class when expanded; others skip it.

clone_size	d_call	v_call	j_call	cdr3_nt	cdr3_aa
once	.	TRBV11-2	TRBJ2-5	TGTGCCAGCAGCTCTTTTGGCGGGATGGCCGGGGGGACCCAGTACTTC	CASSSFGGMAGGTQYF
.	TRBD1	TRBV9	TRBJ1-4	TGTGCCAGCAGTTACTCGGGACAGGGAGGCGAAAAACTGTTTTTT	CASSYSGQGGEKLFF
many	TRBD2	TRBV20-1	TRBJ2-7	TGCAGGGCCTCGGGAGGCCTTCCCTACGAGCAGTACTTC	CRASGGLPYEQYF
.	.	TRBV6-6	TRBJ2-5	TGTGCCAGCCACGAGGGGTATCGCAATGAGCAGTACTTC	CASHEGYRNEQYF
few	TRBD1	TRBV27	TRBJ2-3	TGTGCCAGCAGTCAGACAGGGCTTGGGGATACGCAGTATTTT	CASSQTGLGDTQYF
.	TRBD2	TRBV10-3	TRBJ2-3	TGTGCCATCACGGCTAGCGGGATGGCAGATACGCAGTATTTT	CAITASGMADTQYF
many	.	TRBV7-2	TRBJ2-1	TGTGCCAGCAGCTTAGGGCACACGAACAATGAGCAGTTCTTC	CASSLGHTNNEQFF
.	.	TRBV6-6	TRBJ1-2	TGTGCCAGCAGTTACGCCGGAGCCGAGTATGGCTACACCTTC	CASSYAGAEYGYTF
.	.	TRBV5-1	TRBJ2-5	TGCGCCAGCAGCCGATTGGTCCAAGAGACCCAGTACTTC	CASSRLVQETQYF
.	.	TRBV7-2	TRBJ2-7	TGTGCCAGCAGCTCCATACAATACTCCTACGAGCAGTACTTC	CASSSIQYSYEQYF
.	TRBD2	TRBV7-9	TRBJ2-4	TGTGCCAGCAGCACCGACTTGACTAGCGGGAGAAACATTCAGTACTTC	CASSTDLTSGRNIQYF
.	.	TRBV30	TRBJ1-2	TGTGCCTGGAGTGTACGGGGGGCGCGGGACTATGGCTACACCTTC	CAWSVRGARDYGYTF
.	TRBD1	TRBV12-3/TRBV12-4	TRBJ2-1	TGTGCCAGCAGTTTGGGGACAGGGGTATCCTACAGTGAGCAGTTCTTC	CASSLGTGVSYSEQFF
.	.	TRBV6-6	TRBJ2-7	TGTGCCAGCAGCCTCGACAGGCTGGGGGAGCAGTACTTC	CASSLDRLGEQYF
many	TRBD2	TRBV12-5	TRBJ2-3	TGTGCTAGTGGTTTGGTAATCCCTACGACCGGGACTAAGGCCCCAGATACGCAGTATTTT	CASGLVIPTTGTKAPDTQYF
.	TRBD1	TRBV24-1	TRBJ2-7	TGTGCCACCAGTCCGAAGGGGGGACAGGGATACGAGCAGTACTTC	CATSPKGGQGYEQYF
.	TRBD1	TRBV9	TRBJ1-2	TGTGCCAGCAGCGTAGCGGCAGGGGGCGGTGGCTACACCTTC	CASSVAAGGGGYTF
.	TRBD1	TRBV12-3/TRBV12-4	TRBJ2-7	TGTGCCAGCAGTTTAAGACAGGGCTACTCCTACGAGCAGTACTTC	CASSLRQGYSYEQYF
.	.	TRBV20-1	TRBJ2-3	TGCAGTGCTAGAGATCAGGAACGGAGACCTAGCACAGATATGCAGTATTTT	CSARDQERRPSTDMQYF
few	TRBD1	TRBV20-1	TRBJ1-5	TGCAGTGCTACCCGACAGGGGGATATGAGCAATCAGCCCCAGCATTTT	CSATRQGDMSNQPQHF
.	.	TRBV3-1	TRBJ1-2	TGTGCCAGCAGCCATGACACACAAGCTAACTATGGCTACACCTTC	CASSHDTQANYGYTF
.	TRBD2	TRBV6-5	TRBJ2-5	TGTGCCAGCAGTCGCGGACTAGCGGGAAGGGAGACCCAGTACTTC	CASSRGLAGRETQYF
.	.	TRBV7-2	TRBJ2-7	TGTGCCAGCAGCTTCGGCGGGGGCCGGTTCTACGAGCAGTACTTC	CASSFGGGRFYEQYF
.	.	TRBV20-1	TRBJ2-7	TGCAGTGCTAGAGATTTAACGGCAGGGGACGAGCAGTACTTC	CSARDLTAGDEQYF
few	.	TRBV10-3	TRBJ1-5	TGTGCCATCAGGACGGATAGCAATCAGCCCCAGCATTTT	CAIRTDSNQPQHF
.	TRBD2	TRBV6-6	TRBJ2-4	TGTGCCAGCAACACGGGGGGAGCGGCCAAAAACATTCAGTACTTC	CASNTGGAAKNIQYF
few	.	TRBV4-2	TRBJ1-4	TGTGCCAGCAGCCAAGATCCAGGGGCGCGGAACGAAAAACTGTTTTTT	CASSQDPGARNEKLFF
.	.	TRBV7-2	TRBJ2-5	TGTGCCAGCAGCTCCCCTCGAGAGACCCAGTACTTC	CASSSPRETQYF
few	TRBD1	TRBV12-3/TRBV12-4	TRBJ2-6	TGTGCCAGCAACCTGGGGACAGCTGGGGCCAACGTCCTGACTTTC	CASNLGTAGANVLTF
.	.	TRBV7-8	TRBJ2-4	TGTGCCAGCAGCTGGGGGTGGAGGTCACCTGGGACCAAAAACATTCAGTACTTC	CASSWGWRSPGTKNIQYF
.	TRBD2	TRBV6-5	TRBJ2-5	TGTGCCAGCAGGCAGACTAGCTGGGAAGAGACCCAGTACTTC	CASRQTSWEETQYF
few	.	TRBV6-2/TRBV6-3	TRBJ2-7	TGTGCCAGCAGTTACTCGATTGGTCGGGAGCAGTACTTC	CASSYSIGREQYF
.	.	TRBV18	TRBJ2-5	TGTGCCAGCTCACCGTTGCCGCAGCGACAAGAGACCCAGTACTTC	CASSPLPQRQETQYF
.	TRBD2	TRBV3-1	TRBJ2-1	TGTGCCAGCAGCCAAAACCGAAACGCCGGGACTAATGGGTGTGGGCAGTTCTTC	CASSQNRNAGTNGCGQFF
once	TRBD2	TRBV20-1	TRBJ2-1	TGCAGTGCTAGGGCCGGGTTAGCGGGAGTGTCCTACAATGAGCAGTTCTTC	CSARAGLAGVSYNEQFF
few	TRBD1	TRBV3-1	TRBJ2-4	TGTGCCAGCAGCGACAGGGTTTACATTCAGTACTTC	CASSDRVYIQYF
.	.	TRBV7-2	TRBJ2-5	TGTGCCAGCAGCCGAGATCGACTATGTGTCGATGAGCAGTACTTC	CASSRDRLCVDEQYF
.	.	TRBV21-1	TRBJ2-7	TGTGCCAGCAGCAATCGCGTCTACGAGCAGTACTTC	CASSNRVYEQYF
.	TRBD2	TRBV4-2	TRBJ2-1	TGTGCCAGCAGCCCTCCCGGGACTAGCAATGAGCAGTTCTTC	CASSPPGTSNEQFF
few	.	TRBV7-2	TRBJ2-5	TGTGCCAGCAGCAGGCAAGAGGGCGAAGAGACCCAGTACTTC	CASSRQEGEETQYF
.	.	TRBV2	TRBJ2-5	TGTGCCAGCAGGATCAATAGGGCAGGGAGTCAAGAGACCCAGTACTTC	CASRINRAGSQETQYF
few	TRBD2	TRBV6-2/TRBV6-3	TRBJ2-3	TGTGCCAGCAGCAAACAGGCTAGCGGGAGAAGGGATACGCAGTATTTT	CASSKQASGRRDTQYF
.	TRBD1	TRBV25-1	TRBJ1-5	TGTGCCAGCAGTGGGGACAGGGTGAATCAGCCCCAGCATTTT	CASSGDRVNQPQHF
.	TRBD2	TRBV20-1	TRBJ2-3	TGCAGTGCTCCCGGACTAGCGGGGGGGCAAGATACGCAGTATTTT	CSAPGLAGGQDTQYF